The 5 T cell receptor beta chains below were found in one sample sequenced in a study of T cells in Graves' hyperthyroidism and ophthalmopathy. RNA transcripts yielded amplified TCR beta CDR3 regions. RT-PCR in the first round (using the HTBI primer set) targeted the TCR CDR3. MiXCR, applied by TCRdb to the multiplex PCR reads, yields one record per CDR3 protein. The sample comprises 200,000 to 250,000 distinct CDR3 sequences, around 18% of which are singletons, and approximately 40% rests with the top ten. The sequenced material came from blood. The receptors stem from a man aged 40-49 years with Graves' hyperthyroidism.

This clonotype showed up many times. The chain carries TRBV4-3 and TRBJ2-7; D possibly matches TRBD1 or TRBD2 (5 bases each). CDR1 LGHNA and CDR2 YSLEER come from the germline V gene. The CDR3 contains 15 residues. V was trimmed by 0 bases and J by 3 bases, leaving 12 bases between them. The CDR3 sequence is CASSQDTGRGYEQYF. The CDR3 DNA sequence: TGCGCCAGCAGCCAAGATACGGGACGTGGCTACGAGCAGTACTTC.

The sample holds many counts of this clonotype. The chain joins TRBV30 to TRBJ2-7, with D possibly TRBD2 on 5 matching bases. Germline V gives CDR1 GTSNPN, CDR2 SVGIG (reference sequence). This CDR3 has 13 residues. V was shortened by 2 bases and J by 5 bases, with 13 bases between the two germline ends. DNA for the CDR3: TGTGCCTGGAGTCCGGGGTTCGGGGACGAGCAGTACTTC. Protein sequence: CAWSPGFGDEQYF. The variable domain in full, with the rest retrieved from reference TRBV30 and TRBJ2-7, is SQTIHQWPATLVQPVGSPLSLECTVEGTSNPNLYWYRQAAGRGLQLLFYSVGIGQISSEVPQNLSASRPQDRQFILSSKKLLLSDSGFYLCAWSPGFGDEQYFGPGTRLTVT.

Many counts were recorded for this clonotype. The chain carries TRBV2 and TRBJ1-2; a weak D match, TRBD1 (5 bases). The germline gives CDR1 SNHLY, CDR2 FYNNEI. The germline V and J ends were trimmed by 8 bases and 5 bases, with 9 bases remaining between them. The CDR3 is 11 residues long. Here the CDR3 reads CASEEGYGYTF. CDR3 coding DNA: TGTGCCAGCGAGGAGGGGTATGGCTACACCTTC.

In its sample, this clonotype was seen once. This rearrangement joins TRBV6-1 to TRBJ2-3; weak D call: TRBD2 (5 bases). The V and J ends lost 5 bases and 6 bases respectively, with 21 bases between them. The length of the CDR3 is 16 residues. Germline V gene data show CDR1 as MNHNS and CDR2 as SASEGT. The CDR3 DNA follows: TGTGCCAGCAGTCTGAACCCAACTAGTAGAGCTGATACGCAGTATTTT. This sequence encodes CASSLNPTSRADTQYF.

This clonotype was detected ten times or more. The V call is TRBV10-3, the J call TRBJ2-5; possibly TRBD1 or TRBD2 for D (5 bases each). The V end lost 3 bases, the J end lost 1 base, and 12 bases lay between the germline ends. The germline CDR1 and CDR2 sequences are ENHRY and SYGVKD. This CDR3 has 15 residues. The CDR3: CAISDPTGLQETQYF. CDR3 DNA: TGTGCCATCAGTGATCCCACAGGACTCCAAGAGACCCAGTACTTC.